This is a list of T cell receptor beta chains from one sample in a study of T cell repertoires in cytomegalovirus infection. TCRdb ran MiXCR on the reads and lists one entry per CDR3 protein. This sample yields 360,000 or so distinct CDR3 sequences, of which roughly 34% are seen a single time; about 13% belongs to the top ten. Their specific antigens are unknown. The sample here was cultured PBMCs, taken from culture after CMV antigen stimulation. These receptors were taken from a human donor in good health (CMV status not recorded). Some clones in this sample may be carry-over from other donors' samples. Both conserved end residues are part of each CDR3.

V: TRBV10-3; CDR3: CAISESNWPPLFF
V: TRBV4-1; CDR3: CASSRRMGLGGAETQYF
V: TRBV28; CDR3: CASRESGEAFF
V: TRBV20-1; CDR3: CSGADVGGGEKLFF
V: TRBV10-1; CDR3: CASSESETGRKAGELFF
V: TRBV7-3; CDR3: CASSLLSVGANVLTF
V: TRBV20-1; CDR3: CSASGVIGGYGYTF
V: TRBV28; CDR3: CASSPWTSGRGEQYF
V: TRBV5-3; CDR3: CASSAGLHKNIQYF
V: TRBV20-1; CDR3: CSARDPKTGRDHGYTF
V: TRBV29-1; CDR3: CSVDPTGGGGYTF
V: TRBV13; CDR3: CASSSEREEQFF
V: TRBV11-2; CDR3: CASSPWPATEAFF
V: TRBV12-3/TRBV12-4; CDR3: CATKGLSNTEAFF
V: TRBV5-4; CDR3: CASTGWQGSDTQYF
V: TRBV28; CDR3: CASSLSPLNTGELFF
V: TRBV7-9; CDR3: CASSPGNEKLFF
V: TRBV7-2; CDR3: CASSSIGLSRASVFNEQFF
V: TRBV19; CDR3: CASSIIQGGSNSPLHF
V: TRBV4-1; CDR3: CASSPMSSGNTIYF
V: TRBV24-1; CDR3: CATSDLSGLAGVNEQFF
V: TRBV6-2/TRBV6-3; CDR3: CASSYVAGGPTDTQYF
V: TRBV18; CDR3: CTSSPGLGYEQYF
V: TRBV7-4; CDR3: CASSQQTRQRTQYF
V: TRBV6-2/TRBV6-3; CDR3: CASRAFRFSGRNNEQFF
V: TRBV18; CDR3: CASSPLGGGVIQPQHF
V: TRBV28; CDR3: CASREDRNYGYTF
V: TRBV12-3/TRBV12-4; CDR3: CASSHTSESTGELFF
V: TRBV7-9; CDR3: CTGRDRGQETQCF
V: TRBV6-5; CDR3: CASSYTGLFHTEAFF
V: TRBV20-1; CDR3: CSARGGLAGGREQYF
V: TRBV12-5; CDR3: CASGRGVGEQFF